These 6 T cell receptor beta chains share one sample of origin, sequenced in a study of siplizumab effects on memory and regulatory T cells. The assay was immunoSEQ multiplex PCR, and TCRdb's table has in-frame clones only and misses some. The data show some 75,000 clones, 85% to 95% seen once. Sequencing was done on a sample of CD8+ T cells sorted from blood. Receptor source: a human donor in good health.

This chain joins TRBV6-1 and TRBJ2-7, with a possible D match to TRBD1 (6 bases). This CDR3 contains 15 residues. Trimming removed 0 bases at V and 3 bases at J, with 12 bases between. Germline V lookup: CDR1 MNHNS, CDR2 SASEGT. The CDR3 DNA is TGTGCCAGCAGTGAAGCGTTAGGGGGAGTCTACGAGCAGTACTTC. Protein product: CASSEALGGVYEQYF.

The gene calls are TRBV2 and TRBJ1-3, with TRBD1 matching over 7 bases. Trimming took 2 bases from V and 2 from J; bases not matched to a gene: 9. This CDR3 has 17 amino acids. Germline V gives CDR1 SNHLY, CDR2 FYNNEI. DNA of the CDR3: TGTGCCAGCAGTGAATTAGGAAATCAGGGGGCTGGAAACACCATATATTTT. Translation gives CASSELGNQGAGNTIYF.

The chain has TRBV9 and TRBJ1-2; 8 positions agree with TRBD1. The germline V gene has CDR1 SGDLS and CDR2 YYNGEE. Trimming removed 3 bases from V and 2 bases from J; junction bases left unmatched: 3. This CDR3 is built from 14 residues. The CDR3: CASSAGQGNYGYTF. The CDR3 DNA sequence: TGTGCCAGCAGCGCCGGACAGGGCAACTATGGCTACACCTTC.

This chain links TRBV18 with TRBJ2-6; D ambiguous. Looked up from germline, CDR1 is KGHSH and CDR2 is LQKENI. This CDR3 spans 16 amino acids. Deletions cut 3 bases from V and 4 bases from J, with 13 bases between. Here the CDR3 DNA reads TGTGCCAGCTCACCTACTGACAATTCCGGGGCCAACGTCCTGACTTTC. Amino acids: CASSPTDNSGANVLTF.

CDR3 nucleotides: TGTGCCACCAGCAGAGATCTAGGGTTTAATACTGGGGATGAGCAGTTCTTC. Its translation: CATSRDLGFNTGDEQFF. The chain carries TRBV15 and TRBJ2-1; D call uncertain. V was cut by 0 bases and J by 8 bases, with 20 bases left in between. The CDR3 runs 17 residues. Germline V CDR1 and CDR2: LNHNV, YYDKDF (reference sequence).

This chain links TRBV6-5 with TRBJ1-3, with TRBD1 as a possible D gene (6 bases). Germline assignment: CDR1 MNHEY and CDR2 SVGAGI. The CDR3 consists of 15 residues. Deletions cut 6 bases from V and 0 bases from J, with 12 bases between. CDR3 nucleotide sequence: TGTGCCAGCAGCCCGACGGGACACTCTGGAAACACCATATATTTT. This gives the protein CASSPTGHSGNTIYF.